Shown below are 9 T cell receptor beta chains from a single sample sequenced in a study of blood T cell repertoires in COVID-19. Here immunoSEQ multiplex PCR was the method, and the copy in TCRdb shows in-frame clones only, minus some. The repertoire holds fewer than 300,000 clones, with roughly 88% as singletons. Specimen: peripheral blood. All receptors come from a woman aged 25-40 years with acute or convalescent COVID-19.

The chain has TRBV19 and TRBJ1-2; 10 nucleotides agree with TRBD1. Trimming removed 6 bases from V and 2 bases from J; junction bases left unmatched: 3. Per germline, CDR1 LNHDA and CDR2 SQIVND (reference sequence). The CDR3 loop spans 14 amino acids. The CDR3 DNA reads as TGTGCCAGTAGACGACAGGGGGCGAACTATGGCTACACCTTC. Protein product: CASRRQGANYGYTF.

CDR3 coding DNA: TGTGCCAGCCTACAGGAAGAAATGACAGATACGCAGTATTTT. Translating it yields CASLQEEMTDTQYF. This chain joins TRBV6-6 and TRBJ2-3; TRBD1 might be the D (5 bases). The CDR3 extends over 14 amino acids. Germline loops: CDR1 MNHNY, CDR2 SVGAGI (reference sequence). The V end was cut by 8 bases, the J end by 3 bases, with 15 bases between.

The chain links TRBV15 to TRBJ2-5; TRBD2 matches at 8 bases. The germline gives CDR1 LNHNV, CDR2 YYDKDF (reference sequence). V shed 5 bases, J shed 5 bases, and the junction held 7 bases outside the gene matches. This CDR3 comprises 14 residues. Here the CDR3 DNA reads TGTGCCACCAGCCCCGGGGGGGCCGGTGAGACCCAGTACTTC. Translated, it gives CATSPGGAGETQYF.

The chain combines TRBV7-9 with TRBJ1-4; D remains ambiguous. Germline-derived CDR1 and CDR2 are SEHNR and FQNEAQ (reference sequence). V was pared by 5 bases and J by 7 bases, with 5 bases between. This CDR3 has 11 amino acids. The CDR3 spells CASSPSEKLFF. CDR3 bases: TGTGCCAGCAGCCCCAGTGAAAAACTGTTTTTT. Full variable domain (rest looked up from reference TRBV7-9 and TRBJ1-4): DTGVSQNPRHKITKRGQNVTFRCDPISEHNRLYWYRQTLGQGPEFLTYFQNEAQLEKSRLLSDRFSAERPKGSFSTLEIQRTEQGDSAMYLCASSPSEKLFFGSGTQLSVL.

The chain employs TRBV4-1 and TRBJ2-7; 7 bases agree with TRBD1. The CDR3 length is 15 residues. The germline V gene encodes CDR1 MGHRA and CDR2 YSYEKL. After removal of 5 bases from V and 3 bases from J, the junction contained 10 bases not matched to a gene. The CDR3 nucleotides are TGCGCCAGCAGCGCAGCCGGGACAGACCTCTACGAGCAGTACTTC. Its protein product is CASSAAGTDLYEQYF.

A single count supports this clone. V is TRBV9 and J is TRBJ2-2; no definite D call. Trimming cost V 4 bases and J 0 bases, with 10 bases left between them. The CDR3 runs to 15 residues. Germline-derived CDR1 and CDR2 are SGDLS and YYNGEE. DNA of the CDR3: TGTGCCAGCAGCCCCCGCCAGGCGAACACCGGGGAGCTGTTTTTT. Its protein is CASSPRQANTGELFF.

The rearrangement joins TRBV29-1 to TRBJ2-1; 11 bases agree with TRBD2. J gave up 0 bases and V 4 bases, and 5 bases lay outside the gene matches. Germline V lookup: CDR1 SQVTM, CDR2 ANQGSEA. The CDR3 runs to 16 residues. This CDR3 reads CSVGELAGVSYNEQFF. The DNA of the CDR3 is TGCAGCGTTGGCGAACTAGCGGGAGTCTCCTACAATGAGCAGTTCTTC.

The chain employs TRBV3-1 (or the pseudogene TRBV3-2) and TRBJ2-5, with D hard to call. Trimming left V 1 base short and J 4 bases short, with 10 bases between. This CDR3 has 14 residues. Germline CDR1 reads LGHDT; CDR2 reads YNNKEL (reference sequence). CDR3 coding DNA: TGTGCCAGCAGCCAAGGGCAACGCCGAGAGACCCAGTACTTC. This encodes CASSQGQRRETQYF.

CDR3 coding DNA: TGTGCCAGTAGTATAGCGGGAGCCTACAATGAGCAGTTCTTC. Protein: CASSIAGAYNEQFF. The gene calls are TRBV19 and TRBJ2-1; a possible D gene is TRBD2 (6 bases). The CDR3 consists of 14 residues. V lost 1 base and J 2 bases, leaving 6 bases between the germline ends. Germline CDR1 and CDR2: LNHDA and SQIVND (reference sequence).